The clone carrying this T cell receptor beta chain was detected only once. Its cognate antigen is unknown. J lost 1 base, V lost 7 bases, and 5 bases had no gene match. Germline CDR1 reads SGHAT; CDR2 reads FQNNGV. The CDR3 extends over 14 amino acids. The sample is drawn from a study of cytotoxic CD8 clonotypes in ibrutinib-treated CLL. General study findings and limits: Starting clonality was above that of age-matched healthy donors and tracked circulating CD8+ T-cell counts.

The targeted sequencing depth was 1 in 200,000 to 1 in 1 million T cells. Profiled with immunoSEQ multiplex PCR; TCRdb holds only in-frame clones, not every one. The sample has around 150,000 clones, 70% to 90% seen once. The source is a human donor with chronic lymphocytic leukemia. The chain joins TRBV11-2 to TRBJ2-5; 8 positions match TRBD1. Sequenced here: PBMCs, sampled at disease progression, from a patient treated with ibrutinib. The CDR3 protein is CASTQGAGQETQYF. Written as DNA, the CDR3 is TGTGCCAGCACCCAGGGGGCTGGCCAAGAGACCCAGTACTTC.